This T cell receptor beta chain was profiled in a study of T-cell memory formation after mild COVID-19 (dated by TCRdb to about 2021). For the wider study: TCR sequence clusters from the two donors were largely donor specific. Two young, previously healthy adult volunteers made up the cohort, one male and one female. In two donors, T-cell clones that expanded and contracted after mild COVID-19 were tracked by sequencing TCRalpha and TCRbeta repertoires over time. Overall study results and their limits: From day 15 to 85, contracting clones showed balanced CD4/CD8 phenotypes, whereas a second wave of clones that expanded from day 15 to 37 leaned towards CD4+. SARS-CoV-2 specificity was not confirmed for the second-wave clones peaking on day 37. Some responding clones were detected in pre-infection memory, which suggested that pre-existing cross-reactive memory T cells had joined the SARS-CoV-2 response. Contracting CD4+ clones were located mainly in the CM and EM memory subsets, whereas CD8+ clones were found to be enriched in EMRA. Only a couple of mild cases were covered by the study, and larger cohorts that include severe cases with pre-infection samples were considered necessary.

This clonotype was seen more than once but under ten times. Its binding antigen is unknown. No qualities accompany the bases; no much larger clone lies one base away. Sequenced on an Illumina NovaSeq 6000. TCRalpha and TCRbeta cDNA libraries were constructed by 5'RACE with constant-segment primers, with sample barcodes and unique molecular identifiers being introduced. RNA was extracted from every sample with Trizol reagent. Amplification of the libraries took two PCR steps, and the second step added a second sample barcode plus Illumina TruSeq adapters. Libraries were sequenced on an Illumina NovaSeq with 2 x 150 bp paired-end reads. As for how the authors treated the data: With migec v1.2.7, reads were demultiplexed and then collapsed into UMI-guided consensus sequences. Using mixcr v2.1.11, UMI consensuses were aligned to TRA and TRB V and J templates and then assembled into clonotypes. A clonotype was counted as expanded or contracted only when both edgeR and NoisET called the clonotype significant, with the noise models trained on biological replicates. For edgeR calls, the thresholds were a false discovery rate-adjusted p below 0.01 and a log2 fold-change of 1. PCA with hierarchical clustering of max-normalized trajectories of the 1000 most abundant clonotypes was used as exploratory dynamics analysis. Each responding clone was given a CD4 or CD8 phenotype based on the CD4+ and CD8+ repertoires, which had been sequenced separately. TCRdb reran the public reads through fastp at Q25 and MiXCR, keeping productive beta chains. Under each unique CDR3 protein, matching rows form one entry showing the most common genes and DNA. These V and J calls derive from TCRdb rather than the authors' analysis. The sample table records 300,000 to 350,000 distinct CDR3 sequences; 10% to 15% of these occur just once. Of the sample, about a fifth is held by the ten largest clones.

The CDR3 measures 16 amino acids from cysteine to phenylalanine. Only the CDR3 DNA stays, 48 bases, in frame from base 1. The germline V gene (reference sequence) sets CDR1 to LGHDT and CDR2 to YNNKEL. V trim: 2 bases; J trim: 4 bases; unmatched bases: 8. Ficoll-Paque density gradient centrifugation was used to isolate PBMCs. What was sequenced was PBMCs or a T cell subset sorted from them (not recorded which). In this chain, TRBV3-1 is recombined with TRBJ1-2, and 9 bases in between align with TRBD1. This sequence originates from a young man who had mild COVID-19 (a few samples of this study predate the infection). The sample titles of this study are shuffled in the database, so cell type and time point are left out; the donor was told from shared clones. The CDR3 protein: CASSQRGGQGFYGYTF. The bases are TGTGCCAGCAGCCAAAGAGGGGGACAGGGATTCTATGGCTACACCTTC.